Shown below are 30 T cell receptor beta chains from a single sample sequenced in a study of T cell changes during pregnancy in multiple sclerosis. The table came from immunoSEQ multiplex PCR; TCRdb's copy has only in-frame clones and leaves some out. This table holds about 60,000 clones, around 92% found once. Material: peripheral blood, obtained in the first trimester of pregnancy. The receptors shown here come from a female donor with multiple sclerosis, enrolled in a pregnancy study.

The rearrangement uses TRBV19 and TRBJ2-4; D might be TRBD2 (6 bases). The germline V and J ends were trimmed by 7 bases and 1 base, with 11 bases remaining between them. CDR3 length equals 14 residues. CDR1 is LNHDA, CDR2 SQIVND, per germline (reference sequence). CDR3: CASIGGSAKNIQYF. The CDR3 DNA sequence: TGTGCCAGTATCGGGGGATCGGCCAAAAACATTCAGTACTTC.

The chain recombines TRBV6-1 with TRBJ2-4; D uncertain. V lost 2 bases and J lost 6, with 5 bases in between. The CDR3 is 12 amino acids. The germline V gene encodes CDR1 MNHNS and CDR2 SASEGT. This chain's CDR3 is CASSETVNIQYF. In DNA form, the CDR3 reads TGTGCCAGCAGTGAAACGGTAAACATTCAGTACTTC.

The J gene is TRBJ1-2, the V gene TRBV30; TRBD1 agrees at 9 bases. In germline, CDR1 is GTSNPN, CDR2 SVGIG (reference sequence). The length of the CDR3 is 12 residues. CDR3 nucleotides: TGTGCGGGGGGACAGGGAAACTATGGCTACACCTTC. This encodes CAGGQGNYGYTF.

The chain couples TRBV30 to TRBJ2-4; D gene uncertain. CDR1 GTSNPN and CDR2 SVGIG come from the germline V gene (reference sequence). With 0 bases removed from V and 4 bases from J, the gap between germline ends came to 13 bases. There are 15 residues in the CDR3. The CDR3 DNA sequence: TGTGCCTGGAGTGTAGCCGCAGGCTCGAAAAACATTCAGTACTTC. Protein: CAWSVAAGSKNIQYF.

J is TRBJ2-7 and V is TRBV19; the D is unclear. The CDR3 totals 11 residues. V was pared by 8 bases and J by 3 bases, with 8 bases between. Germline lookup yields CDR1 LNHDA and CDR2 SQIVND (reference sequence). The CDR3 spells CASGVVYEQYF. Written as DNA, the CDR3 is TGTGCCAGTGGAGTCGTCTACGAGCAGTACTTC.

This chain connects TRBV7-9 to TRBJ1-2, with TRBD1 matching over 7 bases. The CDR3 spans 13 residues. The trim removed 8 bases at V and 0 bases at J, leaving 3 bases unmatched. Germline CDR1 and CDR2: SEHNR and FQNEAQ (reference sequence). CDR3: CASEGQTNYGYTF. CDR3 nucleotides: TGTGCCAGCGAGGGACAGACTAACTATGGCTACACCTTC.

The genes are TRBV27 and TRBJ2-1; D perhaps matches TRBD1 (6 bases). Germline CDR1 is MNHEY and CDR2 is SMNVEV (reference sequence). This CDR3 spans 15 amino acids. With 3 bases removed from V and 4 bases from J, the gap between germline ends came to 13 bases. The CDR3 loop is CASSLGLGAYNEQFF. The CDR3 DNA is TGTGCCAGCAGTTTGGGGCTGGGGGCATACAATGAGCAGTTCTTC.

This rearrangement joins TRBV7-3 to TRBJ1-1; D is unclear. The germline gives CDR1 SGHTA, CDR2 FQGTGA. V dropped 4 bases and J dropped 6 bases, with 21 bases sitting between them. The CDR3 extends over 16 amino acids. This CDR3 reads CASSSNARVGGSEAFF. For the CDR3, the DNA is TGTGCCAGCAGCTCAAATGCCCGGGTCGGAGGGTCTGAAGCTTTCTTT.

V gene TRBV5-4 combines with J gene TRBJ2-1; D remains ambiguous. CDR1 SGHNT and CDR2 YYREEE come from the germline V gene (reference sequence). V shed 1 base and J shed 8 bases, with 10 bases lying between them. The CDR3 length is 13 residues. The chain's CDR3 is CASSLIREHEQFF. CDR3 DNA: TGTGCCAGCAGCTTGATTCGCGAGCATGAGCAGTTCTTC. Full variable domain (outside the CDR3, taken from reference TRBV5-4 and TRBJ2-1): ETGVTQSPTHLIKTRGQQVTLRCSSQSGHNTVSWYQQALGQGPQFIFQYYREEENGRGNFPPRFSGLQFPNYSSELNVNALELDDSALYLCASSLIREHEQFFGPGTRLTVL.

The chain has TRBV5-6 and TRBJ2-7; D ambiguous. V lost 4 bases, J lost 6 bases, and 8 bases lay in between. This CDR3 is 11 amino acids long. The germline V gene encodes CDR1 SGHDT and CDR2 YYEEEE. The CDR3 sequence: CASSLYFEQYF. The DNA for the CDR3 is TGTGCCAGCAGCCTCTATTTCGAGCAGTACTTC.

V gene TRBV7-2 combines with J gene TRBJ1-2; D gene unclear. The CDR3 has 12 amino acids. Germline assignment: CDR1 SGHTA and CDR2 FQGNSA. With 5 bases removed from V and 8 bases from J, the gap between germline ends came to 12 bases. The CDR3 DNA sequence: TGTGCCAGCAGCCCAAGAGGGCGAGGCTACACCTTC. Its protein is CASSPRGRGYTF.

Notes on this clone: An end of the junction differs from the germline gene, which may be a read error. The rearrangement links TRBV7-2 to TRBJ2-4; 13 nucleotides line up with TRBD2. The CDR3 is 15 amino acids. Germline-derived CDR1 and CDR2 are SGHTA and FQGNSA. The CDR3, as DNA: TGTGCCAGCAGCCCCACTAGCGGGGGGGGCAACATCCAGTACTTC. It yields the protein CASSPTSGGGNIQYF.

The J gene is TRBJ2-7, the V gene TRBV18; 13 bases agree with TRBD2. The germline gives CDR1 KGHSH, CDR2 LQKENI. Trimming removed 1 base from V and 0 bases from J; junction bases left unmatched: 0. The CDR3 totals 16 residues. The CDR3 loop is CASSPRLAGGSYEQYF. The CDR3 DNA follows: TGTGCCAGCTCACCACGACTAGCGGGGGGCTCCTACGAGCAGTACTTC.

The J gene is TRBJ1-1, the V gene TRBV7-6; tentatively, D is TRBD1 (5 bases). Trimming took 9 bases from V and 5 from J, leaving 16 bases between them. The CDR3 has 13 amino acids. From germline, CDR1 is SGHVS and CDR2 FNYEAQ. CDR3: CASRGGTGTEAFF. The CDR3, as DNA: TGTGCCAGTAGAGGAGGGACCGGGACTGAAGCTTTCTTT.

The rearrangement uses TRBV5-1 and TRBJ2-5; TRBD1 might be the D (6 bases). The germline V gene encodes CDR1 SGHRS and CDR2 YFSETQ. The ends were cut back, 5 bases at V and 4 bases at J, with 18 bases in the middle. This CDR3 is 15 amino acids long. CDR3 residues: CASSRTGKVGETQYF. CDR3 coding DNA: TGCGCCAGCAGTCGTACAGGGAAGGTAGGAGAGACCCAGTACTTC. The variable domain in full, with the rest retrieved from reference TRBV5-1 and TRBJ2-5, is KAGVTQTPRYLIKTRGQQVTLSCSPISGHRSVSWYQQTPGQGLQFLFEYFSETQRNKGNFPGRFSGRQFSNSRSEMNVSTLELGDSALYLCASSRTGKVGETQYFGPGTRLLVL.

The CDR3 DNA follows: TGTGCCAGCAGATCGACAGGGGGCGGCTATGGCTACACCTTC. It is translated as CASRSTGGGYGYTF. This chain joins TRBV6-5 and TRBJ1-2; 10 nucleotides match TRBD1. This CDR3 contains 14 residues. Trimming took 6 bases from V and 4 from J; bases not matched to a gene: 5. Germline CDR1 reads MNHEY; CDR2 reads SVGAGI.

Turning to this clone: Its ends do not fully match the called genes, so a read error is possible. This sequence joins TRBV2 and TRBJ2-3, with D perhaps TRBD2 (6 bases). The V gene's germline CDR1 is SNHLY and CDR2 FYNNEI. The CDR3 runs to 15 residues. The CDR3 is CASSEGGKGIRDWAF. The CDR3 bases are TGTGCCAGCAGTGAAGGCGGGAAGGGAATCCGGGACTGGGCTTTT.

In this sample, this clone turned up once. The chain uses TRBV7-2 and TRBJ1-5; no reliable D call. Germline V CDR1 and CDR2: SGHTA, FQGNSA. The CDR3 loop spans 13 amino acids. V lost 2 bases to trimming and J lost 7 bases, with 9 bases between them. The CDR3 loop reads CASSLSYAQPQHF. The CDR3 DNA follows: TGTGCCAGCAGCTTAAGTTATGCGCAGCCCCAGCATTTT.

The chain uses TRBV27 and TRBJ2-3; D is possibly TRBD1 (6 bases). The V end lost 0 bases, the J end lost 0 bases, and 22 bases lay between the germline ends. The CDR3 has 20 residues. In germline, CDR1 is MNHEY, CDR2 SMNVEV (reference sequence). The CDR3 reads CASSLSFTRTVPSSTDTQYF. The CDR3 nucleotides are TGTGCCAGCAGTTTATCTTTCACCCGGACAGTTCCATCCAGCACAGATACGCAGTATTTT.

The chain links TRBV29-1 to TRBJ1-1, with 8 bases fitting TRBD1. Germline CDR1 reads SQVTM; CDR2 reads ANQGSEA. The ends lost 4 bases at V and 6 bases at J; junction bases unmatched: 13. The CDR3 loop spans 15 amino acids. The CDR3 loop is CSVVGQGARLAEAFF. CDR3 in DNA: TGCAGCGTTGTCGGGCAGGGGGCGAGACTGGCTGAAGCTTTCTTT.

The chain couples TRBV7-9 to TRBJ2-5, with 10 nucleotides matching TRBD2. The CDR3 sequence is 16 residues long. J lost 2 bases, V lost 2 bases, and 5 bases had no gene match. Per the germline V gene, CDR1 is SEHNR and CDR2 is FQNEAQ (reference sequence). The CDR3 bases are TGTGCCAGCAGCTTATGGGGAGCGGGGGGGCAAGAGACCCAGTACTTC. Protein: CASSLWGAGGQETQYF.

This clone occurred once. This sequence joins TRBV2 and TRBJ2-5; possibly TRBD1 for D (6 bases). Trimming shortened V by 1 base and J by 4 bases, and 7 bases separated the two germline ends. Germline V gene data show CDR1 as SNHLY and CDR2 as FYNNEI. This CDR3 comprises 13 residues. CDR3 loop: CASSEVRGETQYF. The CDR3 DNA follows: TGTGCCAGCAGTGAAGTCAGGGGAGAGACCCAGTACTTC.

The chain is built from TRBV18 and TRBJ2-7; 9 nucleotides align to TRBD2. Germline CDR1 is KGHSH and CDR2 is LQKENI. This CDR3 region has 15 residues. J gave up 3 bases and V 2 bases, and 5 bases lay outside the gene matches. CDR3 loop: CASSPGGSGGYEQYF. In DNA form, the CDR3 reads TGTGCCAGCTCACCAGGGGGTAGCGGGGGCTACGAGCAGTACTTC.

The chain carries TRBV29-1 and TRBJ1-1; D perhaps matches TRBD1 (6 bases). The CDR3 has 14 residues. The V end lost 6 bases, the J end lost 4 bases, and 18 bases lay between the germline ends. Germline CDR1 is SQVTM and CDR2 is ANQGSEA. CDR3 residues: CSVAVGGRVTEAFF. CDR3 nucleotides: TGCAGCGTGGCGGTAGGGGGGAGGGTCACTGAAGCTTTCTTT.

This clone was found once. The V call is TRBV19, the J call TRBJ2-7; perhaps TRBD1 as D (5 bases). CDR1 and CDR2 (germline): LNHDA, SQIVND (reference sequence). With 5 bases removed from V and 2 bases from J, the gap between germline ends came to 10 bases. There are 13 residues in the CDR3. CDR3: CASSVQGTYEQYF. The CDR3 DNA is TGTGCCAGTAGTGTCCAGGGAACCTACGAGCAGTACTTC.

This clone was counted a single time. The CDR3 reads CASSPRGDRGIGSPLHF. Written as DNA, the CDR3 is TGTGCCAGCTCACCACGGGGGGACAGGGGCATTGGATCACCCCTCCACTTT. The rearrangement uses TRBV18 and TRBJ1-6; 10 nucleotides match TRBD1. Losses at the gene ends were 1 base for V and 10 bases for J; bases not matched to a gene: 10. Germline lookup yields CDR1 KGHSH and CDR2 LQKENI. This CDR3 is 17 amino acids long.

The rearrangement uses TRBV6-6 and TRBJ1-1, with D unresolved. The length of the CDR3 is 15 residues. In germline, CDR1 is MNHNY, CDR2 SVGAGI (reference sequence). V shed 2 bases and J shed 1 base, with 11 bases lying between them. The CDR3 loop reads CASSYEVTRNTEAFF. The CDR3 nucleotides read TGTGCCAGCAGTTACGAGGTGACGAGGAACACTGAAGCTTTCTTT.

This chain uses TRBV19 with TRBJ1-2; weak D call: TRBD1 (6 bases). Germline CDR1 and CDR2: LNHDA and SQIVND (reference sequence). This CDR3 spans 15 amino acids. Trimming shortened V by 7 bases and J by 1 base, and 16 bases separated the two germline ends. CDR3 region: CASIGWGPFNYGYTF. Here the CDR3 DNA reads TGTGCCAGTATCGGTTGGGGGCCCTTTAACTATGGCTACACCTTC.

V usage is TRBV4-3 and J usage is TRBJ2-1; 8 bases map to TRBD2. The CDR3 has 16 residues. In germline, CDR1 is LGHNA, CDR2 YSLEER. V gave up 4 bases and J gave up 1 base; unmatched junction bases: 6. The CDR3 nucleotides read TGCGCCAGCAGCCGTTACGGGGGGGATTCCTACAATGAGCAGTTCTTC. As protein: CASSRYGGDSYNEQFF.

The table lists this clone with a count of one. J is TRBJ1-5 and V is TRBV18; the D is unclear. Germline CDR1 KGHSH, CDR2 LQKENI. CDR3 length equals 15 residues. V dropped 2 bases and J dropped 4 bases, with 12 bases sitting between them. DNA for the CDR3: TGTGCCAGCTCACCATTTATGGCGGAGAATCAGCCCCAGCATTTT. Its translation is CASSPFMAENQPQHF.